One sample yielded the 4 T cell receptor beta chains listed below, sequenced in a study of T cells after yellow fever vaccination. TCRdb ran MiXCR on the 5' RACE reads and lists one entry per CDR3 protein. The sample has roughly 500,000 distinct CDR3 sequences, over 15% seen once; the top ten hold 13% to 15%. The sequenced sample was PBMCs, obtained 15 days after the yellow fever booster vaccination. The receptors stem from a man aged 25-45 years who received the YFV17D yellow fever vaccine.

A single count supports this clonotype. The genes are TRBV20-1 and TRBJ2-7, with 11 bases aligning to TRBD2. Per germline, CDR1 DFQATT and CDR2 SNEGSKA (reference sequence). This CDR3 spans 16 amino acids. Trimming removed 6 bases from V and 9 bases from J; junction bases left unmatched: 19. Here the CDR3 reads CSAPNQAGTSGFGQYF. Written as DNA, the CDR3 is TGCAGTGCCCCCAACCAAGCCGGGACTAGCGGATTCGGGCAGTACTTC.

This chain links TRBV27 with TRBJ2-2, with D uncertain. V was trimmed by 10 bases and J by 3 bases, leaving 12 bases between them. In germline, CDR1 is MNHEY, CDR2 SMNVEV (reference sequence). CDR3 length: 13 residues. The CDR3 here is CAIPPGDTGELFF. The CDR3 DNA reads as TGTGCCATCCCTCCCGGAGACACCGGGGAGCTGTTTTTT.

This clonotype turned up a few times. The chain employs TRBV12-3 or TRBV12-4 and TRBJ1-2; D unclear. The V and J ends lost 3 bases and 4 bases respectively, with 12 bases between them. This CDR3 region has 14 residues. DNA for the CDR3: TGTGCCAGCAGTTTCCGGGATTGGGGCTATGGCTACACCTTC. This sequence encodes CASSFRDWGYGYTF.

This clonotype occurred a few times. The chain carries TRBV20-1 and TRBJ2-1, with 10 bases fitting TRBD2. The CDR3 has 14 residues. Germline loops: CDR1 DFQATT, CDR2 SNEGSKA (reference sequence). V lost 6 bases, J lost 5 bases, and 7 bases stayed unmatched. CDR3 bases: TGCAGTGCCCCTTTCCTAGCGGGGGACAATGAGCAGTTCTTC. Translation gives CSAPFLAGDNEQFF.